The 16 T cell receptor beta chains reported below all come from one sample, sequenced in a study of CD8 T cells in ankylosing spondylitis. Notes on the study in general: Ankylosing spondylitis blood seemed to carry a telltale TCR beta motif made of several highly homologous variants.

MiXCR, applied by TCRdb to the 5' RACE reads, yields one record per CDR3 protein. The sample consists of around 890,000 distinct CDR3 sequences, roughly 10% of them appearing once. Their specific antigens are unknown. The specimen sequenced was blood, either unsorted or a sorted T cell fraction (not recorded which). These receptors originate from a male donor with ankylosing spondylitis.

This clonotype was counted ten times or more. The chain has TRBV20-1 and TRBJ2-1, with D perhaps being TRBD1 or TRBD2 (5 bases each). The germline V gene encodes CDR1 DFQATT and CDR2 SNEGSKA (reference sequence). The CDR3 totals 15 residues. The V end was cut by 0 bases, the J end by 8 bases, with 17 bases between. This CDR3 reads CSARDRDPIIDEQFF. The CDR3 nucleotides are TGCAGTGCTAGAGACCGGGACCCGATAATTGATGAGCAGTTCTTC.

This clonotype was found many times. The chain employs TRBV2 and TRBJ2-7, with no clear D. The V gene's germline CDR1 is SNHLY and CDR2 FYNNEI. Trimming left V 8 bases short and J 2 bases short, with 13 bases between. The CDR3 totals 13 residues. The DNA for the CDR3 is TGTGCCAGCTCCCCTGTGGCAGCCTACGAGCAGTACTTC. Amino acids: CASSPVAAYEQYF.

In the case of this clonotype: The junction differs from germline at one of its ends, possibly a read error. The gene calls are TRBV9 and TRBJ2-3; 13 nucleotides line up with TRBD2. This CDR3 has 16 amino acids. Germline CDR1 reads SGDLS; CDR2 reads YYNGEE. CDR3 in amino acids: CASNVNGLAGADTQYF. CDR3 nucleotide sequence: TGTGCCAGCAACGTAAACGGACTAGCGGGAGCGGATACGCAGTATTTT.

Comment on this clonotype: The CDR3 does not close with the conserved phenylalanine or tryptophan, likely indicating a read error. The V gene is TRBV12-3 or TRBV12-4, the J gene TRBJ2-3; D unclear. V was cut by 3 bases and J by 4 bases, with 2 bases left in between. CDR3 length: 11 amino acids. CDR3 sequence (DNA): TGTGCCAGCAGTTTGGCAGATACGCAGTATGTT. Encoded protein: CASSLADTQYV.

The chain employs TRBV7-2 and TRBJ2-7; 10 nucleotides agree with TRBD2. The trim removed 5 bases at V and 3 bases at J, leaving 7 bases unmatched. Germline-derived CDR1 and CDR2 are SGHTA and FQGNSA. The CDR3 contains 15 residues. CDR3 sequence reads: CASSPPSGGFYEQYF. The CDR3 nucleotides are TGTGCCAGCAGCCCTCCTAGCGGGGGTTTCTACGAGCAGTACTTC.

This clonotype came up a few times. The chain is built from TRBV5-6 and TRBJ1-1; D is perhaps TRBD1 (5 bases). The ends were cut back, 0 bases at V and 1 base at J, with 10 bases in the middle. The germline gives CDR1 SGHDT, CDR2 YYEEEE. The CDR3 is made up of 15 amino acids. CDR3 in DNA: TGTGCCAGCAGCTTGGCCCCGACAGAGAACACTGAAGCTTTCTTT. The encoded protein is CASSLAPTENTEAFF.

This clonotype was detected only a few times. The chain carries TRBV7-9 and TRBJ2-7, with D maybe TRBD1 (6 bases). Trimming left V 4 bases short and J 3 bases short, with 10 bases between. This CDR3 has 13 residues. Germline-derived CDR1 and CDR2 are SEHNR and FQNEAQ (reference sequence). The DNA of the CDR3 is TGTGCCAGCAGCTACAGGGTTCTCTACGAGCAGTACTTC. Its translation: CASSYRVLYEQYF.

This clonotype was recorded a few times. The chain carries TRBV6-2 or TRBV6-3 and TRBJ2-5, with a weak D call TRBD2 (5 bases). CDR3 length: 13 amino acids. V lost 2 bases to trimming and J lost 5 bases, with 9 bases between them. Germline CDR1 MNHEY, CDR2 SVGEGT. CDR3 sequence reads: CASSYLPGETQYF. As DNA, the CDR3 is TGTGCCAGCAGTTACCTCCCGGGGGAGACCCAGTACTTC.

Ten or more counts support this clonotype. The chain uses TRBV6-2 or TRBV6-3 and TRBJ2-1, with D possibly TRBD1 on 5 matching bases. Trimming stripped 6 bases from V and 2 bases from J, with 8 bases between. This CDR3 is built from 13 residues. The germline V gene has CDR1 MNHEY and CDR2 SVGEGT. Here the CDR3 reads CASREDTYNEQFF. CDR3 in DNA: TGTGCCAGCAGAGAGGACACCTACAATGAGCAGTTCTTC.

The sample holds many counts of this clonotype. The chain links TRBV5-1 to TRBJ2-5, with D unclear. The V end lost 2 bases, the J end lost 4 bases, and 12 bases lay between the germline ends. The V gene's germline CDR1 is SGHRS and CDR2 YFSETQ. The CDR3 spans 14 residues. This CDR3 is CASSFSHPSETQYF. CDR3 coding DNA: TGCGCCAGCAGCTTTAGTCACCCCTCAGAGACCCAGTACTTC.

This clonotype was observed a handful of times. The V call is TRBV20-1, the J call TRBJ2-1; 7 bases match TRBD2. The V gene end was trimmed by 7 bases and the J gene end by 8 bases; junction bases not matched to a gene: 11. The germline V gene encodes CDR1 DFQATT and CDR2 SNEGSKA (reference sequence). The CDR3 contains 13 residues. This CDR3 reads CSEASGLFDEQFF. CDR3 bases: TGCAGTGAAGCTAGCGGATTGTTCGATGAGCAGTTCTTC.

The CDR3 bases are TGCAGTGCTAGAGAATTCGGGGCCCTACGGGGCTCCTACAATGAGCAGTTCTTC. Translated: CSAREFGALRGSYNEQFF. The genes are TRBV20-1 and TRBJ2-1; D might be TRBD1 or TRBD2, each matching 5 bases. Germline-derived CDR1 and CDR2 are DFQATT and SNEGSKA (reference sequence). The CDR3 contains 18 residues. V was trimmed by 0 bases and J by 0 bases, leaving 18 bases between them.

This clonotype was observed a handful of times. The rearrangement joins TRBV4-1 to TRBJ1-4; D uncertain. The germline V gene has CDR1 MGHRA and CDR2 YSYEKL. V shed 1 base and J shed 2 bases, with 5 bases lying between them. This CDR3 has 14 amino acids. The CDR3 here is CASSQVITNEKLFF. CDR3 DNA sequence: TGCGCCAGCAGCCAAGTTATTACTAATGAAAAACTGTTTTTT.

This clonotype appeared a few times. This chain joins TRBV7-2 and TRBJ2-7; tentative D call: TRBD2 (5 bases). V lost 3 bases and J lost 3, with 12 bases in between. The germline V gene encodes CDR1 SGHTA and CDR2 FQGNSA. The CDR3 runs to 14 residues. The chain's CDR3 is CASSFAKGSYEQYF. In DNA form, the CDR3 reads TGTGCCAGCAGCTTTGCCAAAGGGAGCTACGAGCAGTACTTC.

This clonotype was found many times. The V gene is TRBV12-3 or TRBV12-4, the J gene TRBJ1-1; TRBD1 might be the D (6 bases). With 5 bases removed from V and 0 bases from J, the gap between germline ends came to 10 bases. This CDR3 contains 14 residues. DNA for the CDR3: TGTGCCAGCAGTGGGGGGCAAATGAACACTGAAGCTTTCTTT. As protein: CASSGGQMNTEAFF.

This clonotype appeared many times. This sequence joins TRBV29-1 and TRBJ1-1; perhaps TRBD1 as D (5 bases). Germline CDR1 and CDR2: SQVTM and ANQGSEA. This CDR3 is built from 13 residues. V lost 6 bases and J 5 bases, leaving 16 bases between the germline ends. Written as DNA, the CDR3 is TGCAGCGTCGGTTGGGGCGCGGGTACTGAAGCTTTCTTT. Protein sequence: CSVGWGAGTEAFF.